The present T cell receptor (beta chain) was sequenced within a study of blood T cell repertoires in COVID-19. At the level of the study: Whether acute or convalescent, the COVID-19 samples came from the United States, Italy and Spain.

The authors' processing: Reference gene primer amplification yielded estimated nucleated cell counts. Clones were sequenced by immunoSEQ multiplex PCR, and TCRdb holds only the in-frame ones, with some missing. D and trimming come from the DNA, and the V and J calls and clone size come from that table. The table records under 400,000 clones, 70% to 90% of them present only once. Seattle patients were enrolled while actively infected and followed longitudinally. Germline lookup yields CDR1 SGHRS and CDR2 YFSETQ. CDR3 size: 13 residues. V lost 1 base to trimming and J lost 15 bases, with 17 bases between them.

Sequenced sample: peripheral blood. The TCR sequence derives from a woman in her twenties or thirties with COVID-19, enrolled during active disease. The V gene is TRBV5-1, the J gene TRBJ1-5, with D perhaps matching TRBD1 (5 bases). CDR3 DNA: TGCGCCAGCAGCTTGTCTCCGGGGAGGGGATGGCATTTT. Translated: CASSLSPGRGWHF.